Below, 17 T cell receptor beta chains from the same sample are listed, as sequenced in a study of vaccination effects on CD4 cells after COVID-19. The ViraFEST assay expanded antigen-specific CD4+ T cells with viral peptide pools before sequencing. The authors isolated CD4+ T cells after approximately 9 days of culture. People in the vaccine group had not been infected with SARS-CoV-2 before, and their nucleocapsid antibodies were negative. Clones were sequenced by immunoSEQ multiplex PCR, and TCRdb holds only the in-frame ones, with some missing. The data show 20,000 to 25,000 clones, approximately 74% seen once. Antigens for these TCRs are unknown. Here the sequenced sample was CD4+ T cells from PBMCs cultured with HCoV-NL63 spike peptides, taken before COVID-19 vaccination. The receptor set was obtained from a human donor who received a COVID-19 vaccine.

V usage is TRBV29-1 and J usage is TRBJ2-4; possibly TRBD2 for D (5 bases). The CDR3 is 12 amino acids. V was cut by 3 bases and J by 8 bases, with 11 bases left in between. In germline, CDR1 is SQVTM, CDR2 ANQGSEA. The chain's CDR3 is CSVEVRRDIQYF. The CDR3 DNA reads TGCAGCGTTGAGGTCCGGCGGGACATTCAGTACTTC.

V usage is TRBV5-1 and J usage is TRBJ2-5, with 8 bases aligning to TRBD1. The CDR3 runs to 17 residues. The V gene's germline CDR1 is SGHRS and CDR2 YFSETQ. V was pared by 4 bases and J by 2 bases, with 13 bases of the junction left unmatched. CDR3 coding DNA: TGCGCCAGCAGCGCGTCCTCCGGGACAGGAACTCAAGAGACCCAGTACTTC. Translation gives CASSASSGTGTQETQYF.

The chain is built from TRBV7-6 and TRBJ2-1; 9 nucleotides agree with TRBD2. Germline-derived CDR1 and CDR2 are SGHVS and FNYEAQ. V was clipped by 5 bases and J by 9 bases; unmatched bases: 14. CDR3 size: 16 residues. CDR3 sequence reads: CASSVASGASIGEQFF. CDR3 in DNA: TGTGCCAGCAGCGTGGCTAGCGGGGCAAGCATAGGTGAGCAGTTCTTC.

The genes are TRBV5-1 and TRBJ2-1; the D gene is possibly TRBD1 (6 bases). CDR1 SGHRS and CDR2 YFSETQ come from the germline V gene. This CDR3 comprises 15 residues. V shed 0 bases and J shed 4 bases, with 11 bases lying between them. The chain's CDR3 is CASSLARGSYNEQFF. The CDR3 DNA reads TGCGCCAGCAGCTTGGCCAGGGGATCTTACAATGAGCAGTTCTTC. The full variable domain, rest sourced from reference TRBV5-1 and TRBJ2-1, is KAGVTQTPRYLIKTRGQQVTLSCSPISGHRSVSWYQQTPGQGLQFLFEYFSETQRNKGNFPGRFSGRQFSNSRSEMNVSTLELGDSALYLCASSLARGSYNEQFFGPGTRLTVL.

This clone was counted a few times. This chain connects TRBV11-2 to TRBJ1-6; D is perhaps TRBD1 (5 bases). The length of the CDR3 is 17 residues. Per the germline V gene, CDR1 is SGHAT and CDR2 is FQNNGV. The V end was cut by 1 base, the J end by 0 bases, with 10 bases between. The CDR3 coding sequence is TGTGCCAGCAGCTTAGTGGCAGGGACCTCCTATAATTCACCCCTCCACTTT. Its protein product is CASSLVAGTSYNSPLHF.

The gene calls are TRBV6-1 and TRBJ2-2, with 13 bases fitting TRBD2. CDR3 length: 16 amino acids. V was clipped by 6 bases and J by 5 bases; unmatched bases: 6. The V gene's germline CDR1 is MNHNS and CDR2 SASEGT. The DNA for the CDR3 is TGTGCCAGCAGGGAACTAGCGGGAGGGGGGACCGGGGAGCTGTTTTTT. Amino acid sequence: CASRELAGGGTGELFF.

The table lists this clone with a count of one. J is TRBJ2-7 and V is TRBV6-1, with D unresolved. Trimming pared 2 bases from V and 2 bases from J, leaving 4 bases between. This CDR3 has 12 amino acids. The germline V gene has CDR1 MNHNS and CDR2 SASEGT. The CDR3 region is CASSERTYEQYF. The CDR3 coding sequence is TGTGCCAGCAGTGAAAGAACCTACGAGCAGTACTTC.

The chain carries TRBV9 and TRBJ2-2; no reliable D call. The germline V and J ends were trimmed by 4 bases and 0 bases, with 10 bases remaining between them. The CDR3 has 15 amino acids. Germline CDR1 reads SGDLS; CDR2 reads YYNGEE. CDR3 protein: CASSLRSANTGELFF. Here the CDR3 DNA reads TGTGCCAGCAGCCTTAGGAGCGCGAACACCGGGGAGCTGTTTTTT.

The chain joins TRBV5-1 to TRBJ2-3; TRBD1 aligns across 7 bases. CDR3 length: 21 residues. After removal of 4 bases from V and 1 base from J, the junction contained 24 bases not matched to a gene. Germline CDR1 and CDR2: SGHRS and YFSETQ. CDR3 bases: TGCGCCAGCAGCATTAGGGGGCCTTTCTCCAATCCCCTAATCCGCACAGATACGCAGTATTTT. It translates to CASSIRGPFSNPLIRTDTQYF. The full variable domain, rest sourced from reference TRBV5-1 and TRBJ2-3, is KAGVTQTPRYLIKTRGQQVTLSCSPISGHRSVSWYQQTPGQGLQFLFEYFSETQRNKGNFPGRFSGRQFSNSRSEMNVSTLELGDSALYLCASSIRGPFSNPLIRTDTQYFGPGTRLTVL.

V and J are TRBV6-5 and TRBJ2-5; the D is unclear. Germline V CDR1 and CDR2: MNHEY, SVGAGI. V lost 3 bases, J lost 7 bases, and 12 bases lay in between. CDR3 length: 13 residues. CDR3 sequence (DNA): TGTGCCAGCAGTTATGATCCCTCCGCGACCCAGTACTTC. It codes for CASSYDPSATQYF.

This clone has only one observation. The V gene is TRBV5-1, the J gene TRBJ1-5, with D maybe TRBD1 (6 bases). The CDR3 consists of 14 residues. Germline CDR1 reads SGHRS; CDR2 reads YFSETQ. The germline V and J ends were trimmed by 10 bases and 6 bases, with 20 bases remaining between them. CDR3 nucleotides: TGCGCCTTTCCGGCAGGGGAGGAACCTCAGCCCCAGCATTTT. Protein sequence: CAFPAGEEPQPQHF.

This chain joins TRBV7-9 and TRBJ2-7; D perhaps matches TRBD1 (6 bases). V dropped 1 base and J dropped 1 base, with 11 bases sitting between them. CDR1 is SEHNR, CDR2 FQNEAQ, per germline (reference sequence). This CDR3 contains 15 residues. The CDR3 protein is CASSLDRDMSYEQYF. CDR3 DNA sequence: TGTGCCAGCAGCTTAGACCGGGACATGTCCTACGAGCAGTACTTC.

The chain combines TRBV3-1 (or the pseudogene TRBV3-2) with TRBJ1-2; D is undetermined. V was pared by 0 bases and J by 1 base, with 9 bases between. The CDR3 consists of 15 residues. Germline V gives CDR1 LGHDT, CDR2 YNNKEL (reference sequence). The CDR3 sequence: CASSQDDGDNYGYTF. DNA for the CDR3: TGTGCCAGCAGCCAAGATGATGGGGATAACTATGGCTACACCTTC.

This chain links TRBV12-5 with TRBJ2-1; possibly TRBD2 for D (6 bases). V dropped 1 base and J dropped 0 bases, with 13 bases sitting between them. The CDR3 has 17 amino acids. The germline V gene has CDR1 LGHNT and CDR2 FRNRAP. The CDR3 sequence is CASGLAQLANSYNEQFF. CDR3 sequence (DNA): TGTGCTAGTGGTTTGGCTCAACTAGCCAACTCCTACAATGAGCAGTTCTTC. The whole variable domain, remainder taken from reference TRBV12-5 and TRBJ2-1, is DARVTQTPRHKVTEMGQEVTMRCQPILGHNTVFWYRQTMMQGLELLAYFRNRAPLDDSGMPKDRFSAEMPDATLATLKIQPSEPRDSAVYFCASGLAQLANSYNEQFFGPGTRLTVL.

The genes are TRBV12-3 or TRBV12-4 and TRBJ1-1; D gene ambiguous. CDR3 length equals 13 residues. Trimming took 6 bases from V and 3 from J, leaving 11 bases between them. In DNA form, the CDR3 reads TGTGCCAGCAGCCCCTTTGGGGACACTGAAGCTTTCTTT. It specifies CASSPFGDTEAFF.

V is TRBV5-6 and J is TRBJ1-1, with TRBD1 as a possible D gene (5 bases). V lost 0 bases and J 1 base, leaving 13 bases between the germline ends. CDR3 length: 16 residues. The germline CDR1 and CDR2 sequences are SGHDT and YYEEEE. The CDR3 region has the DNA TGTGCCAGCAGCTTGGCCGGAGCACAGGCGAACACTGAAGCTTTCTTT. Translated, it gives CASSLAGAQANTEAFF.

CDR3 in amino acids: CAWGDVQAFF. The CDR3 nucleotides read TGTGCCTGGGGGGACGTGCAAGCTTTCTTT. This chain connects TRBV30 to TRBJ1-1; D may be TRBD1 (5 bases). V was cut by 5 bases and J by 9 bases, with 10 bases left in between. CDR3 length: 10 amino acids. Germline CDR1 GTSNPN, CDR2 SVGIG (reference sequence).